One and the same sample provided the 24 T cell receptor beta chains below, sequenced in a study of regulatory T cells in long-lasting Graves disease. Library construction for TCR beta used iRepertoire HTBI primers and Arm-PCR of CDR3 regions. Using its own MiXCR run on the multiplex PCR reads, TCRdb lists one record per CDR3 protein. The data contain about 560,000 distinct CDR3 sequences, 15% to 20% of them seen just once; the ten biggest clones take up more than 10%. Indicated time point: newly diagnosed GD, antithyroid drugs for less than 3 months. Extracted RNA from PBMCs served as the source of the TCR library. This same sample was also part of a study on T cells in Graves' hyperthyroidism and ophthalmopathy.

Material: peripheral blood mononuclear cells (PBMCs), obtained at new diagnosis, from a patient treated with antithyroid drugs. All receptors come from a man between 18 and 35 years old with Graves disease.

Ten or more counts support this clonotype. The chain joins TRBV5-1 to TRBJ2-1; D not resolved. Trimming stripped 2 bases from V and 8 bases from J, with 11 bases between. CDR3 length equals 13 residues. Germline V gives CDR1 SGHRS, CDR2 YFSETQ. The CDR3 coding sequence is TGCGCCAGCAGCTTCATGACCGGCGATGAGCAGTTCTTC. Translation gives CASSFMTGDEQFF.

On this clonotype: It may be a read error: a sequence one base away is much more abundant. The chain combines TRBV28 with TRBJ2-1; 12 nucleotides match TRBD1. The germline CDR1 and CDR2 sequences are MDHEN and SYDVKM. CDR3 size: 14 residues. V lost 6 bases and J lost 10; bases outside the gene matches: 7. CDR3 bases: TGTGCCAGCAGACCCGGGACAGGGGGCTACGAGCAGTTCTTC. Its translation: CASRPGTGGYEQFF.

Ten or more counts support this clonotype. This chain joins TRBV2 and TRBJ2-1; TRBD1 aligns across 8 bases. Germline CDR1 and CDR2: SNHLY and FYNNEI. CDR3 length: 14 residues. V lost 7 bases and J lost 8; bases outside the gene matches: 10. The CDR3 coding sequence is TGTGCCAGCAATGGACAGGGCGCGCTCGATGAGCAGTTCTTC. It specifies CASNGQGALDEQFF.

The CDR3 bases are TGTGCCAGCAGTTACTCGGACGGGGCCGATGAGCAGTTCTTC. Translated, it gives CASSYSDGADEQFF. V gene TRBV6-2 or TRBV6-3 combines with J gene TRBJ2-1; D is perhaps TRBD1 or TRBD2 (5 bases each). Trimming left V 0 bases short and J 8 bases short, with 11 bases between. The germline gives CDR1 MNHEY, CDR2 SVGEGT. The CDR3 length is 14 residues.

This clonotype was detected many times. The chain links TRBV28 to TRBJ1-2, with TRBD1 matching over 8 bases. Trimming at V came to 10 bases and at J to 7 bases, leaving 5 bases not matched to a gene. Per the germline V gene, CDR1 is MDHEN and CDR2 is SYDVKM. This CDR3 spans 11 amino acids. CDR3 coding DNA: TGTGCCACCCAGGGGGCGTTTGGCTACACCTTC. Translation gives CATQGAFGYTF.

Many counts were recorded for this clonotype. The chain links TRBV6-1 to TRBJ2-5; TRBD2 aligns across 7 bases. Germline V gene data show CDR1 as MNHNS and CDR2 as SASEGT. The J segment lost 3 bases and the V segment lost 8 bases, leaving 0 bases of the junction unmatched. This CDR3 contains 11 residues. CDR3 in DNA: TGTGCCAGCGGGACTAAAGAGACCCAGTACTTC. This gives the protein CASGTKETQYF.

This clonotype has a count of ten or more. The chain recombines TRBV20-1 with TRBJ1-5; D gene unclear. The germline V gene has CDR1 DFQATT and CDR2 SNEGSKA (reference sequence). V lost 3 bases and J 2 bases, leaving 8 bases between the germline ends. The CDR3 is 13 amino acids. The CDR3 DNA reads as TGCAGTGCTAGCCGGCAGGGCAATCAGCCCCAGCATTTT. It codes for CSASRQGNQPQHF.

This clonotype was detected many times. The V gene is TRBV5-1, the J gene TRBJ1-1, with TRBD1 identical over 7 bases. With 4 bases clipped from V and 0 bases from J, the junction kept 3 bases outside the gene matches. Germline values: CDR1 SGHRS, CDR2 YFSETQ. This CDR3 comprises 14 residues. CDR3 residues: CASSRDSMNTEAFF. In nucleotides, the CDR3 is TGCGCCAGCAGCAGGGACAGCATGAACACTGAAGCTTTCTTT.

Turning to this clonotype: This may stem from a read error, because a much larger clone lies one nucleotide away. The chain uses TRBV27 and TRBJ2-7; D call uncertain. Germline CDR1 and CDR2: MNHEY and SMNVEV (reference sequence). CDR3 size: 14 residues. Between the trimmed V and J ends, which lost 4 bases and 3 bases, there was a span of 13 bases. The CDR3 sequence: CASSYSAFVYEQYF. The CDR3 DNA reads as TGTGCCAGCAGTTATTCAGCGTTCGTCTACGAGCAGTACTTC.

The V and J genes are TRBV5-4 and TRBJ1-2; 8 bases align to TRBD1. Germline V lookup: CDR1 SGHNT, CDR2 YYREEE (reference sequence). Trimming removed 4 bases from V and 6 bases from J; junction bases left unmatched: 14. The CDR3 spans 16 residues. The CDR3 nucleotides read TGTGCCAGCAGCGTGGAAGCACAGGACAGGGCAAATGGCTACACCTTC. Protein: CASSVEAQDRANGYTF.

This clonotype was detected ten times or more. The V call is TRBV7-3, the J call TRBJ2-3; 8 nucleotides line up with TRBD2. Germline CDR1 is SGHTA and CDR2 is FQGTGA. The CDR3 extends over 17 amino acids. V lost 2 bases and J lost 1; bases outside the gene matches: 8. This chain's CDR3 is CASSLGASGSGTDTQYF. CDR3 DNA: TGTGCCAGCAGCTTAGGGGCTAGCGGGTCGGGCACAGATACGCAGTATTTT.

V is TRBV20-1 and J is TRBJ2-7; 14 bases align to TRBD2. Trimming removed 3 bases from V and 3 bases from J; junction bases left unmatched: 7. The CDR3 is made up of 16 amino acids. Germline lookup yields CDR1 DFQATT and CDR2 SNEGSKA (reference sequence). The CDR3 reads CSARAMGLAGVYEQYF. DNA for the CDR3: TGCAGTGCTAGGGCTATGGGACTAGCGGGAGTCTACGAGCAGTACTTC.

This clonotype was seen many times. V gene TRBV20-1 combines with J gene TRBJ2-1; the match to TRBD1 covers 7 bases. The CDR3 covers 15 residues. The trim removed 6 bases at V and 0 bases at J, leaving 8 bases unmatched. Germline lookup yields CDR1 DFQATT and CDR2 SNEGSKA (reference sequence). The CDR3 here is CSAAGRDSSYNEQFF. Written as DNA, the CDR3 is TGCAGTGCGGCCGGCCGGGACAGCTCCTACAATGAGCAGTTCTTC.

This chain uses TRBV19 with TRBJ1-4, with 7 bases identical to TRBD1. The V gene end was trimmed by 8 bases and the J gene end by 7 bases; junction bases not matched to a gene: 4. From germline, CDR1 is LNHDA and CDR2 SQIVND (reference sequence). CDR3 size: 12 residues. Written as DNA, the CDR3 is TGTGCCAGTCGCGCAGGGGGTGAAAAACTGTTTTTT. It is translated as CASRAGGEKLFF. The whole variable domain, remainder taken from reference TRBV19 and TRBJ1-4, is DGGITQSPKYLFRKEGQNVTLSCEQNLNHDAMYWYRQDPGQGLRLIYYSQIVNDFQKGDIAEGYSVSREKKESFPLTVTSAQKNPTAFYLCASRAGGEKLFFGSGTQLSVL.

This clonotype was detected many times. This sequence joins TRBV12-3 or TRBV12-4 and TRBJ2-3, with 11 nucleotides matching TRBD2. This CDR3 is built from 15 residues. The V and J ends lost 4 bases and 7 bases, in that order; junction bases with no gene match: 7. The CDR3 DNA follows: TGTGCCAGCAGTTCCATCGGGACTAGCGGATATACGCAGTATTTT. Amino acids: CASSSIGTSGYTQYF.

This clonotype was found many times. V usage is TRBV7-3 and J usage is TRBJ2-1; D not resolved. V shed 2 bases and J shed 6 bases, with 8 bases lying between them. CDR1 and CDR2 from the germline V gene are SGHTA and FQGTGA. The CDR3 covers 13 residues. The CDR3 nucleotides read TGTGCCAGCAGCTTAGCCCTAGTCAATGAGCAGTTCTTC. This gives the protein CASSLALVNEQFF.

This clonotype was detected a few times. The chain has TRBV3-1 and TRBJ2-1; perhaps TRBD2 as D (6 bases). Per the germline V gene, CDR1 is LGHDT and CDR2 is YNNKEL (reference sequence). This CDR3 has 14 amino acids. Trimming shortened V by 5 bases and J by 7 bases, and 15 bases separated the two germline ends. CDR3 loop: CASSGLSGRNEQFF. The DNA for the CDR3 is TGTGCCAGCAGCGGTCTTTCCGGGAGAAATGAGCAGTTCTTC.

The chain links TRBV4-2 to TRBJ1-2; D gene uncertain. V was shortened by 1 base and J by 7 bases, with 25 bases between the two germline ends. The CDR3 contains 18 residues. Germline assignment: CDR1 LGHNA and CDR2 YNFKEQ. The CDR3 DNA reads as TGTGCCAGCAGCCAAGCGGTCCAGGCCGCAGATCCGGGTTCTGGCTACACCTTC. This encodes CASSQAVQAADPGSGYTF.

This clonotype was recorded many times. CDR3 sequence (DNA): TGTGCCAGCAGTGGACGGACAGGACGTCAGCAGCAGTACTTC. It translates to CASSGRTGRQQQYF. V usage is TRBV2 and J usage is TRBJ2-7; 7 bases match TRBD1. The CDR3 length is 14 residues. In germline, CDR1 is SNHLY, CDR2 FYNNEI. V trimming: 4 bases; J trimming: 8 bases; junction bases outside the gene matches: 11.

This clonotype was detected a few times. The chain uses TRBV24-1 and TRBJ2-5; D gene ambiguous. This CDR3 contains 13 residues. Per germline, CDR1 KGHDR and CDR2 SFDVKD. Trimming took off 4 bases at V and 4 bases at J, with 9 bases between the two ends. Here the CDR3 DNA reads TGTGCCACCAGTGACGGTCCTCGAGAGACCCAGTACTTC. Amino acids: CATSDGPRETQYF.

This clonotype was counted many times. The chain uses TRBV27 and TRBJ1-3; unclear D gene. The CDR3 spans 15 residues. V lost 0 bases, J lost 0 bases, and 6 bases lay in between. Germline V gives CDR1 MNHEY, CDR2 SMNVEV (reference sequence). The CDR3 loop is CASSLSVFSGNTIYF. The DNA for the CDR3 is TGTGCCAGCAGTTTATCGGTGTTCTCTGGAAACACCATATATTTT.

This clonotype showed up just a few times. The V gene is TRBV19, the J gene TRBJ2-7; D possibly corresponds to TRBD2 (5 bases). Trimming removed 3 bases at V and 0 bases at J, with 12 bases between. This CDR3 contains 15 residues. The germline gives CDR1 LNHDA, CDR2 SQIVND (reference sequence). The CDR3 DNA reads as TGTGCCAGTAGTATTTTTCCTGGGAGCTCCTACGAGCAGTACTTC. It codes for CASSIFPGSSYEQYF.

This clonotype was detected only a few times. The chain carries TRBV29-1 and TRBJ2-6; the D is unclear. Deletions cut 4 bases from V and 3 bases from J, with 7 bases between. The CDR3 sequence is 13 residues long. Germline assignment: CDR1 SQVTM and CDR2 ANQGSEA. CDR3: CSVVGVGANVLTF. CDR3 bases: TGCAGCGTTGTGGGTGTTGGGGCCAACGTCCTGACTTTC.

This clonotype was found a few times. The chain uses TRBV3-1 and TRBJ1-1; D perhaps matches TRBD1 (6 bases). Germline CDR1 and CDR2: LGHDT and YNNKEL (reference sequence). V lost 5 bases and J lost 3, with 10 bases in between. The CDR3 covers 13 residues. CDR3 loop: CASSRGVYTEAFF. The CDR3 DNA reads as TGTGCCAGCAGCAGGGGGGTATACACTGAAGCTTTCTTT.